Each of the 5 T cell receptor beta chains below was sequenced from the same sample in a study of blood T cells in healthy people across ages. Next came a second PCR, run for about 7 to 12 cycles, which used a sample-barcoded 5' primer along with a J-beta primer mix. MiXCR, run by TCRdb on the 5' RACE reads, gives a single entry per CDR3 protein. This table has roughly 1 million distinct CDR3 sequences, roughly a quarter appearing once. This same sample was also part of a study on T cells of mothers and their children.

Material: blood. The receptors come from a girl aged 2 to 9 in good health.

This clonotype was recorded a few times. The V gene is TRBV3-1, the J gene TRBJ2-7; D is unclear. Trimming took off 0 bases at V and 3 bases at J, with 6 bases between the two ends. Germline CDR1 and CDR2: LGHDT and YNNKEL (reference sequence). This CDR3 spans 13 amino acids. CDR3 coding DNA: TGTGCCAGCAGCCAAGATCACTTCTACGAGCAGTACTTC. This sequence encodes CASSQDHFYEQYF.

In DNA form, the CDR3 reads TGTGCCAGCAGTCCAACCCCGGGAGGCTACACCTTC. Amino acid sequence: CASSPTPGGYTF. This sequence joins TRBV7-2 and TRBJ1-2; D gene uncertain. Trimming pared 6 bases from V and 8 bases from J, leaving 13 bases between. Per the germline V gene, CDR1 is SGHTA and CDR2 is FQGNSA. The CDR3 extends over 12 amino acids.

This clonotype was detected a few times. The chain uses TRBV5-6 and TRBJ2-1, with a tentative D call TRBD2 (6 bases). The CDR3 consists of 12 residues. Looked up from germline, CDR1 is SGHDT and CDR2 is YYEEEE. Trimming pared 4 bases from V and 6 bases from J, leaving 8 bases between. CDR3 sequence: CASSKGLNEQFF. CDR3 coding DNA: TGTGCCAGCAGCAAGGGACTCAATGAGCAGTTCTTC.

The chain is built from TRBV12-3 or TRBV12-4 and TRBJ2-1; a possible D gene is TRBD2 (5 bases). The CDR3 is 17 amino acids. The V and J ends lost 1 base and 6 bases respectively, with 19 bases between them. CDR3 DNA sequence: TGTGCCAGCAGTTTAGATTCGGGCCCGTTAGGGAGCAATGAGCAGTTCTTC. Protein sequence: CASSLDSGPLGSNEQFF.

This clonotype was seen a few times. The rearrangement links TRBV29-1 to TRBJ2-7; TRBD1 aligns across 9 bases. There are 13 residues in the CDR3. The germline V gene encodes CDR1 SQVTM and CDR2 ANQGSEA. J lost 6 bases, V lost 7 bases, and 10 bases had no gene match. This CDR3 is CSGLPGQGTEQYF. The CDR3, as DNA: TGCAGCGGACTACCGGGACAGGGAACCGAGCAGTACTTC.